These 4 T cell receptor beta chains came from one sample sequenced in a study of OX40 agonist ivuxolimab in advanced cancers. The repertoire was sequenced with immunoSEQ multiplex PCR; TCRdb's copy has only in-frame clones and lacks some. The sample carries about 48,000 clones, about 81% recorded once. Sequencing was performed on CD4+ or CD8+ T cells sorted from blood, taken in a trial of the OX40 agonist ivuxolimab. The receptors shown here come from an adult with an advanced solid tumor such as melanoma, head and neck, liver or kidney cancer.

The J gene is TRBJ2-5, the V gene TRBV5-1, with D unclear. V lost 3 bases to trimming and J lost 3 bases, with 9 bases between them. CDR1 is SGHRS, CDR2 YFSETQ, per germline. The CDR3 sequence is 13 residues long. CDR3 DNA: TGCGCCAGCAGCTGGGAATGGAAAGAGACCCAGTACTTC. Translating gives CASSWEWKETQYF.

For the CDR3, the DNA is TGTGCCAGTACTCAGGGGGCGGGGAATGAGCAGTTCTTC. Translating gives CASTQGAGNEQFF. The chain couples TRBV19 to TRBJ2-1, with TRBD1 matching over 8 bases. This CDR3 comprises 13 residues. With V trimmed by 7 bases and J by 7 bases, 6 bases remained unmatched. Per the germline V gene, CDR1 is LNHDA and CDR2 is SQIVND (reference sequence).

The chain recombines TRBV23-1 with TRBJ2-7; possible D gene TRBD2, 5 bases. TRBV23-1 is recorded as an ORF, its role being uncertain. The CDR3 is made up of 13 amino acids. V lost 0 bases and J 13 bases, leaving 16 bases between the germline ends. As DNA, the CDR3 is TGCGCCAGCAGTCAATCTAAGAGGGTTGGTTTTTACTTC. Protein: CASSQSKRVGFYF.

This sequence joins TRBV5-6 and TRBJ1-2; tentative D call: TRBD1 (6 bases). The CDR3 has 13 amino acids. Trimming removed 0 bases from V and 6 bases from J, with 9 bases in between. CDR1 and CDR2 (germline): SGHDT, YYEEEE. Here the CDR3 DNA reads TGTGCCAGCAGCTTGGACAGGGAGGATGGCTACACCTTC. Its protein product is CASSLDREDGYTF. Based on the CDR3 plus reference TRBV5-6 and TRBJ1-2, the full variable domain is DAGVTQSPTHLIKTRGQQVTLRCSPKSGHDTVSWYQQALGQGPQFIFQYYEEEERQRGNFPDRFSGHQFPNYSSELNVNALLLGDSALYLCASSLDREDGYTFGSGTRLTVV.